One and the same sample provided the 26 T cell receptor beta chains below, sequenced in a study of blood T cell repertoires in COVID-19. Repertoires were generated with immunoSEQ multiplex PCR, while TCRdb's copy carries only in-frame clones and drops some. The data show 220,000 or so clones, with 84% seen just once and about 7% held by the top ten. Sequencing was performed on PBMCs or T cells enriched from blood (not recorded which). Receptors were obtained from a woman in her thirties or forties who had recovered from COVID-19.

A single count supports this clone. The chain couples TRBV29-1 to TRBJ2-1; TRBD2 is a possible D gene (6 bases). V was trimmed by 7 bases and J by 6 bases, leaving 22 bases between them. This CDR3 has 15 amino acids. Germline lookup yields CDR1 SQVTM and CDR2 ANQGSEA. Written as DNA, the CDR3 is TGCAGCGCTCCTGCCGGGGCAATGGAGGGCAATGAGCAGTTCTTC. Its protein is CSAPAGAMEGNEQFF.

The chain couples TRBV2 to TRBJ2-1, with D possibly matching TRBD2 (5 bases). The CDR3 is 14 residues long. Germline CDR1 and CDR2: SNHLY and FYNNEI. Trimming took off 6 bases at V and 3 bases at J, with 12 bases between the two ends. In nucleotides, the CDR3 is TGTGCCAGCAGAGGAATTAGCGACTACAATGAGCAGTTCTTC. Protein product: CASRGISDYNEQFF. The whole variable domain, remainder taken from reference TRBV2 and TRBJ2-1, is EPEVTQTPSHQVTQMGQEVILRCVPISNHLYFYWYRQILGQKVEFLVSFYNNEISEKSEIFDDQFSVERPDGSNFTLKIRSTKLEDSAMYFCASRGISDYNEQFFGPGTRLTVL.

The rearrangement links TRBV29-1 to TRBJ1-1; TRBD1 aligns across 7 bases. This CDR3 has 12 amino acids. Germline lookup yields CDR1 SQVTM and CDR2 ANQGSEA. The ends lost 2 bases at V and 4 bases at J; junction bases unmatched: 1. The CDR3 nucleotides read TGCAGCGTTGAATCAGGGGGCACTGAAGCTTTCTTT. It encodes CSVESGGTEAFF.

The J gene is TRBJ2-7, the V gene TRBV5-4; 7 bases are a match to TRBD1. The junction had 8 bases not matched to a gene; V was cut back by 0 bases and J by 2 bases. Germline CDR1 and CDR2: SGHNT and YYREEE (reference sequence). CDR3 size: 16 residues. Written as DNA, the CDR3 is TGTGCCAGCAGCTTGGGGCCGGACAGGACAACCTACGAGCAGTACTTC. This gives the protein CASSLGPDRTTYEQYF.

The DNA for the CDR3 is TGTGCCAGCAATTGGGCCGTGGGTAACACTGAAGCTTTCTTT. This encodes CASNWAVGNTEAFF. The chain employs TRBV2 and TRBJ1-1; no reliable D call. Trimming shortened V by 7 bases and J by 2 bases, and 14 bases separated the two germline ends. CDR1 SNHLY and CDR2 FYNNEI come from the germline V gene. This CDR3 region has 14 residues.

This chain joins TRBV28 and TRBJ2-4; D is undetermined. This CDR3 contains 11 residues. In germline, CDR1 is MDHEN, CDR2 SYDVKM. Trimming left V 8 bases short and J 2 bases short, with 4 bases between. The chain's CDR3 is CASSPKNIQYF. CDR3 DNA: TGTGCCAGCTCTCCCAAAAACATTCAGTACTTC.

The chain couples TRBV19 to TRBJ2-5; 7 nucleotides line up with TRBD1. Trimming at V came to 5 bases and at J to 3 bases, leaving 3 bases not matched to a gene. Germline V gene lookup returns CDR1 LNHDA and CDR2 SQIVND (reference sequence). The CDR3 extends over 13 amino acids. CDR3 loop: CASSPDREETQYF. The DNA of the CDR3 is TGTGCCAGTAGTCCTGACAGGGAAGAGACCCAGTACTTC. The full variable domain, with the rest looked up from reference TRBV19 and TRBJ2-5, is DGGITQSPKYLFRKEGQNVTLSCEQNLNHDAMYWYRQDPGQGLRLIYYSQIVNDFQKGDIAEGYSVSREKKESFPLTVTSAQKNPTAFYLCASSPDREETQYFGPGTRLLVL.

The J gene is TRBJ2-1, the V gene TRBV11-2; D is unresolved. The CDR3 loop spans 12 amino acids. Germline V gene data show CDR1 as SGHAT and CDR2 as FQNNGV. V lost 2 bases and J lost 6, with 5 bases in between. In DNA form, the CDR3 reads TGTGCCAGCAGCTTAACCGGCAATGAGCAGTTCTTC. This gives the protein CASSLTGNEQFF.

The CDR3 sequence: CASSQADTYQETQYF. CDR3 nucleotides: TGCGCCAGCAGCCAAGCGGACACGTACCAAGAGACCCAGTACTTC. The chain carries TRBV4-1 and TRBJ2-5, with a weak D call TRBD1 (5 bases). This CDR3 has 15 residues. The V end lost 1 base, the J end lost 0 bases, and 9 bases lay between the germline ends. Germline assignment: CDR1 MGHRA and CDR2 YSYEKL.

The rearrangement uses TRBV11-3 and TRBJ1-2, with 7 bases lining up with TRBD1. Looked up from germline, CDR1 is SGHNT and CDR2 is YENEEA. The CDR3 extends over 12 amino acids. After removal of 4 bases from V and 8 bases from J, the junction contained 4 bases not matched to a gene. DNA of the CDR3: TGTGCCAGCAGCTCAGGGGGTTGGGGCTACACCTTC. Encoded protein: CASSSGGWGYTF.

This rearrangement joins TRBV19 to TRBJ2-2; 9 positions agree with TRBD1. CDR1 LNHDA and CDR2 SQIVND come from the germline V gene (reference sequence). There are 16 residues in the CDR3. Germline trimming cut 5 bases from V and 5 bases from J; bases unmatched to any gene: 9. CDR3 nucleotide sequence: TGTGCCAGTAGTTTCCCACAGGGGGCCGGAACCGGGGAGCTGTTTTTT. Encoded protein: CASSFPQGAGTGELFF. Filled out from reference TRBV19 and TRBJ2-2, the complete variable domain reads DGGITQSPKYLFRKEGQNVTLSCEQNLNHDAMYWYRQDPGQGLRLIYYSQIVNDFQKGDIAEGYSVSREKKESFPLTVTSAQKNPTAFYLCASSFPQGAGTGELFFGEGSRLTVL.

The rearrangement uses TRBV30 and TRBJ1-3; D perhaps matches TRBD1 (5 bases). CDR3 length: 18 amino acids. V lost 1 base to trimming and J lost 0 bases, with 19 bases between them. Germline V gene sequence: CDR1 GTSNPN, CDR2 SVGIG (reference sequence). The CDR3 reads CAWSETGLILLSGNTIYF. CDR3 DNA sequence: TGTGCCTGGAGTGAAACAGGTCTTATATTACTCTCTGGAAACACCATATATTTT.

This chain links TRBV2 with TRBJ1-1; 7 nucleotides align to TRBD1. Germline loops: CDR1 SNHLY, CDR2 FYNNEI. The CDR3 consists of 15 residues. V trimming: 5 bases; J trimming: 6 bases; junction bases outside the gene matches: 12. The CDR3, as DNA: TGTGCCAGCAGTACGGAAAGGGGGCTAGGTCCTGAAGCTTTCTTT. Amino acids: CASSTERGLGPEAFF. Full variable domain (outside the CDR3, taken from reference TRBV2 and TRBJ1-1): EPEVTQTPSHQVTQMGQEVILRCVPISNHLYFYWYRQILGQKVEFLVSFYNNEISEKSEIFDDQFSVERPDGSNFTLKIRSTKLEDSAMYFCASSTERGLGPEAFFGQGTRLTVV.

This clone showed up just once. CDR3 in DNA: TGCGCCAGCAGCTTGGGACTAGCGGGATCCGGGGAGCTGTTTTTT. Amino acids: CASSLGLAGSGELFF. The chain carries TRBV5-1 and TRBJ2-2, with 11 bases aligning to TRBD2. Germline CDR1 and CDR2: SGHRS and YFSETQ. The CDR3 covers 15 residues. Trimming removed 0 bases from V and 6 bases from J; junction bases left unmatched: 1.

This clone has a count of ten or more. The gene calls are TRBV9 and TRBJ1-1; D uncertain. The CDR3 covers 12 residues. The germline V gene encodes CDR1 SGDLS and CDR2 YYNGEE. Trimming removed 4 bases from V and 0 bases from J, with 4 bases in between. The CDR3 DNA sequence: TGTGCCAGCAGCTCCATGAACACTGAAGCTTTCTTT. Its translation is CASSSMNTEAFF.

The CDR3 loop reads CASSPGGSSYEQYF. In nucleotides, the CDR3 is TGTGCCAGCTCACCTGGAGGAAGCTCCTACGAGCAGTACTTC. J is TRBJ2-7 and V is TRBV18; D possibly corresponds to TRBD2 (5 bases). V was cut by 3 bases and J by 0 bases, with 9 bases left in between. Germline CDR1 and CDR2: KGHSH and LQKENI. The CDR3 consists of 14 residues.

This clone was counted a single time. The sample has other DNA sequences that encode this CDR3 too. This rearrangement joins TRBV7-2 to TRBJ1-4, with TRBD1 matching 11 bases. The CDR3 extends over 13 amino acids. J was trimmed by 8 bases and V by 5 bases; bases with no gene match: 1. Germline-derived CDR1 and CDR2 are SGHTA and FQGNSA. CDR3 amino acids: CASSRDRGEKLFF. DNA for the CDR3: TGTGCCAGCAGCCGGGACAGGGGGGAAAAACTGTTTTTT.

The chain is built from TRBV9 and TRBJ2-1; 10 bases are a match to TRBD2. CDR1 is SGDLS and CDR2 is YYNGEE in the germline V gene. Losses at the gene ends were 3 bases for V and 6 bases for J; bases not matched to a gene: 3. CDR3 length equals 14 residues. The DNA of the CDR3 is TGTGCCAGCAGCGCTAGCGGGAGTTCCAATGAGCAGTTCTTC. It is translated as CASSASGSSNEQFF. The full variable domain, its missing parts supplied by reference TRBV9 and TRBJ2-1, is DSGVTQTPKHLITATGQRVTLRCSPRSGDLSVYWYQQSLDQGLQFLIQYYNGEERAKGNILERFSAQQFPDLHSELNLSSLELGDSALYFCASSASGSSNEQFFGPGTRLTVL.

This chain uses TRBV15 with TRBJ2-1, with 10 bases fitting TRBD2. After removal of 8 bases from V and 4 bases from J, the junction contained 8 bases not matched to a gene. Germline V gene lookup returns CDR1 LNHNV and CDR2 YYDKDF (reference sequence). The CDR3 spans 15 residues. In DNA form, the CDR3 reads TGTGCCACCTCGTCCGGGACTAGCGAATACAATGAGCAGTTCTTC. This sequence encodes CATSSGTSEYNEQFF.

The V gene is TRBV7-3, the J gene TRBJ1-2, with 12 bases that match TRBD1. The V segment lost 5 bases and the J segment 6 bases; nucleotides outside the gene matches: 7. The germline V gene has CDR1 SGHTA and CDR2 FQGTGA. The CDR3 is 15 residues long. The CDR3 is CASSPGTGGVDGYTF. The CDR3 DNA is TGTGCCAGCAGCCCCGGGACAGGGGGCGTCGATGGCTACACCTTC.

The J gene is TRBJ2-7, the V gene TRBV12-3 or TRBV12-4; D is ambiguous. Trimming cost V 3 bases and J 9 bases, with 15 bases left between them. The CDR3 consists of 13 residues. CDR3 residues: CASSFGDAQVQYF. The CDR3 DNA is TGTGCCAGCAGTTTTGGCGATGCCCAGGTGCAGTACTTC.

The CDR3 nucleotides are TGTGCCAGCAACCCCGGGACTAGGGGTCATGAGCAGTTCTTC. Its translation is CASNPGTRGHEQFF. V is TRBV21-1 and J is TRBJ2-1; TRBD2 is the table's D call and was not checked against the DNA. TRBV21-1 is given as a pseudogene. This CDR3 spans 14 amino acids.

This chain uses TRBV7-8 with TRBJ1-1, with TRBD1 as a possible D gene (5 bases). The CDR3 spans 13 residues. With 3 bases removed from V and 1 base from J, the gap between germline ends came to 6 bases. Germline CDR1 reads SGHVS; CDR2 reads FQNEAQ. The CDR3: CASSLTENTEAFF. CDR3 coding DNA: TGTGCCAGCAGCTTGACAGAGAACACTGAAGCTTTCTTT.

This clone has only one observation. CDR3 DNA sequence: TGTGCCAGCAGCCTTACTTCCACACCCCTCCACTTT. Encoded protein: CASSLTSTPLHF. The J gene is TRBJ1-6, the V gene TRBV14, with D unclear. The CDR3 extends over 12 amino acids. Between the trimmed V and J ends, which lost 4 bases and 11 bases, there was a span of 9 bases. Germline V gene sequence: CDR1 SGHDN, CDR2 FVKESK.

The chain combines TRBV28 with TRBJ1-1; no reliable D call. This CDR3 is 12 amino acids long. The V gene's germline CDR1 is MDHEN and CDR2 SYDVKM. Between the trimmed V and J ends, which lost 9 bases and 4 bases, there was a span of 12 bases. The CDR3 is CASHLRGTEAFF. Here the CDR3 DNA reads TGTGCCAGTCATCTCCGCGGCACTGAAGCTTTCTTT.

V gene TRBV5-8 combines with J gene TRBJ1-2, with D possibly being TRBD1 (5 bases). CDR3 size: 15 residues. Trimming took off 4 bases at V and 0 bases at J, with 13 bases between the two ends. CDR1 and CDR2 from the germline V gene are SGHTS and YDEGEE. In nucleotides, the CDR3 is TGTGCCAGCAGCCCCTTCGGGGGAGCTAACTATGGCTACACCTTC. Protein: CASSPFGGANYGYTF.